The following is a TCR beta chain sequence with its context. Its antigen is currently unknown. This sample was included in a study of cytomegalovirus exposure and HLA in healthy donors. Regarding the study as a whole: An apparent linkage of common viral pathogens to several of the most significant clusters emerged in a later analysis.

The PCR ran on 60 Vbeta and 13 Jbeta primers. Authors' processing steps: Approximately 10 million shared chains were among tens of millions of unique TCR beta chains counted in a later analysis. Sequenced by immunoSEQ multiplex PCR; TCRdb stores in-frame clones only, minus some. The DNA was the basis for D and trimming; V, J and clone size are from that table. The repertoire includes roughly 70,000 clones, about four fifths of them detected once, and 1.5% to 2% sits in the top ten. This CDR3 is built from 13 residues. CDR1 and CDR2 (germline): SQVTM, ANQGSEA. V was shortened by 7 bases and J by 9 bases, with 21 bases between the two germline ends.

The sequence derives from a man younger than 30 in good health and CMV-seronegative. Sequenced sample: PBMCs. The rearrangement links TRBV29-1 to TRBJ1-2; D remains ambiguous. The CDR3 here is CSGSTKSGSSYTF. The CDR3 DNA sequence: TGCAGCGGCAGTACGAAGTCGGGGAGTAGCTACACCTTC.